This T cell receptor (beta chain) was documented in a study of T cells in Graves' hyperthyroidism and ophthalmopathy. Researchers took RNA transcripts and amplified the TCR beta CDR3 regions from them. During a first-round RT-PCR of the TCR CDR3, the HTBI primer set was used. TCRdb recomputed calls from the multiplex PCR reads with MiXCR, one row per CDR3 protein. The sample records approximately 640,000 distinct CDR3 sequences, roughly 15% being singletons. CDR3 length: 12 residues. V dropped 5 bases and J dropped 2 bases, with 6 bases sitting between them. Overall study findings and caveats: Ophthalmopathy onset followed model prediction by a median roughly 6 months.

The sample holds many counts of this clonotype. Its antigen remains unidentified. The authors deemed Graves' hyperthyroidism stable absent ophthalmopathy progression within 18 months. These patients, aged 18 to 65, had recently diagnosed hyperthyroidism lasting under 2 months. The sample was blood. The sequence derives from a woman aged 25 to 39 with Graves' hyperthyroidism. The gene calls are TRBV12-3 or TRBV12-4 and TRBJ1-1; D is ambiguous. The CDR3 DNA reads TGTGCCAGCAGTGAAACAAACACTGAAGCTTTCTTT. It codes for CASSETNTEAFF.